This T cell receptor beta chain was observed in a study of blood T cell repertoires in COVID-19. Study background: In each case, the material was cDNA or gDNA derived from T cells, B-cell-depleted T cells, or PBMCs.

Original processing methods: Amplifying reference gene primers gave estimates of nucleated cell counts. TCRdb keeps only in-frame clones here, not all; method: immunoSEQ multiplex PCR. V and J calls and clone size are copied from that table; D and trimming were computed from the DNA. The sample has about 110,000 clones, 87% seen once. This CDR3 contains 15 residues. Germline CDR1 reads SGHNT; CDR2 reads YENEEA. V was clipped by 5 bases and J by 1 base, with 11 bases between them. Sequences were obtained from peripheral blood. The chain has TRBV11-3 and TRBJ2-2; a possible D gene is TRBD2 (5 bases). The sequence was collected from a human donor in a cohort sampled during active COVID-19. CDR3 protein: CASSPRAGNTGELFF. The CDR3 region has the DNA TGTGCCAGCAGCCCGCGGGCAGGGAACACCGGGGAGCTGTTTTTT.